The sample holds many counts of the clone carrying this T cell receptor (beta chain). TCR beta CDR3 regions were amplified from RNA. In the first-round RT-PCR of the TCR CDR3, the HTBI primer set was used. One entry per CDR3 protein, called by TCRdb with MiXCR from the multiplex PCR reads. Here the sample spans some 770,000 distinct CDR3 sequences, roughly 17% being singletons. The data were obtained in a study of T cells in Graves' hyperthyroidism and ophthalmopathy. The receptor comes from a man younger than 30 with Graves' hyperthyroidism. The sample consisted of blood.

The CDR3 sequence is CSAVLELSYNEQFF. CDR3 DNA: TGCAGTGCTGTACTAGAGCTCTCCTACAATGAGCAGTTCTTC. The rearrangement links TRBV20-1 to TRBJ2-1, with TRBD2 as a possible D gene (5 bases). The CDR3 has 14 amino acids. Per germline, CDR1 DFQATT and CDR2 SNEGSKA (reference sequence). V lost 5 bases and J lost 0, with 11 bases in between.